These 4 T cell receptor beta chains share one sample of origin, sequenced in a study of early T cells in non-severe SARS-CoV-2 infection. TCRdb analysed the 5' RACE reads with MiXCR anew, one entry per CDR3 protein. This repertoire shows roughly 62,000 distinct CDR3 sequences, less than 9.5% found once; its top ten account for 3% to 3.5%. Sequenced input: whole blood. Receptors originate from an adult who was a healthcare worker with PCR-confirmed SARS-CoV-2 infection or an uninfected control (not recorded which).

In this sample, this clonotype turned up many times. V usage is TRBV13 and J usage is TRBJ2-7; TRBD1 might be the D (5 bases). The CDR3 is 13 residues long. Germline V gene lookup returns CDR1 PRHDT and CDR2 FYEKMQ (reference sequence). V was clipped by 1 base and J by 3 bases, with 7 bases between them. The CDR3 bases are TGTGCCAGCAGCTTAGAAGGGGACTACGAGCAGTACTTC. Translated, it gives CASSLEGDYEQYF.

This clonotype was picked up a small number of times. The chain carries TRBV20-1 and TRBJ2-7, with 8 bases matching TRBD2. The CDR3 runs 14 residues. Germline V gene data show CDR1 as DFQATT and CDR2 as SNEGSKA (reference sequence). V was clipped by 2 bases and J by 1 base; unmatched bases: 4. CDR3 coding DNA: TGCAGTGCTAGAACGGCGGGAGGATCCTACGAGCAGTACTTC. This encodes CSARTAGGSYEQYF.

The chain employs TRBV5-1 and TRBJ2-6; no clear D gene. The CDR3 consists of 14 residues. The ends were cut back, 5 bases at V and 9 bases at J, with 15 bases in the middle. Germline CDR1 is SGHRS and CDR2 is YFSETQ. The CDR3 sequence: CASSSISRGNVLTF. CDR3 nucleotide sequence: TGCGCCAGCAGTTCTATTAGCCGAGGCAACGTCCTGACTTTC.

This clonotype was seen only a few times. The CDR3 loop reads CASSPRGPSLHEQFF. The CDR3 region has the DNA TGTGCCAGCAGCCCTCGGGGCCCCTCCCTACATGAGCAGTTCTTC. The rearrangement uses TRBV3-1 and TRBJ2-1; D assignment may be TRBD1 or TRBD2 (5 bases each). The V end was cut by 4 bases, the J end by 8 bases, with 18 bases between. Looked up from germline, CDR1 is LGHDT and CDR2 is YNNKEL (reference sequence). The CDR3 extends over 15 amino acids.